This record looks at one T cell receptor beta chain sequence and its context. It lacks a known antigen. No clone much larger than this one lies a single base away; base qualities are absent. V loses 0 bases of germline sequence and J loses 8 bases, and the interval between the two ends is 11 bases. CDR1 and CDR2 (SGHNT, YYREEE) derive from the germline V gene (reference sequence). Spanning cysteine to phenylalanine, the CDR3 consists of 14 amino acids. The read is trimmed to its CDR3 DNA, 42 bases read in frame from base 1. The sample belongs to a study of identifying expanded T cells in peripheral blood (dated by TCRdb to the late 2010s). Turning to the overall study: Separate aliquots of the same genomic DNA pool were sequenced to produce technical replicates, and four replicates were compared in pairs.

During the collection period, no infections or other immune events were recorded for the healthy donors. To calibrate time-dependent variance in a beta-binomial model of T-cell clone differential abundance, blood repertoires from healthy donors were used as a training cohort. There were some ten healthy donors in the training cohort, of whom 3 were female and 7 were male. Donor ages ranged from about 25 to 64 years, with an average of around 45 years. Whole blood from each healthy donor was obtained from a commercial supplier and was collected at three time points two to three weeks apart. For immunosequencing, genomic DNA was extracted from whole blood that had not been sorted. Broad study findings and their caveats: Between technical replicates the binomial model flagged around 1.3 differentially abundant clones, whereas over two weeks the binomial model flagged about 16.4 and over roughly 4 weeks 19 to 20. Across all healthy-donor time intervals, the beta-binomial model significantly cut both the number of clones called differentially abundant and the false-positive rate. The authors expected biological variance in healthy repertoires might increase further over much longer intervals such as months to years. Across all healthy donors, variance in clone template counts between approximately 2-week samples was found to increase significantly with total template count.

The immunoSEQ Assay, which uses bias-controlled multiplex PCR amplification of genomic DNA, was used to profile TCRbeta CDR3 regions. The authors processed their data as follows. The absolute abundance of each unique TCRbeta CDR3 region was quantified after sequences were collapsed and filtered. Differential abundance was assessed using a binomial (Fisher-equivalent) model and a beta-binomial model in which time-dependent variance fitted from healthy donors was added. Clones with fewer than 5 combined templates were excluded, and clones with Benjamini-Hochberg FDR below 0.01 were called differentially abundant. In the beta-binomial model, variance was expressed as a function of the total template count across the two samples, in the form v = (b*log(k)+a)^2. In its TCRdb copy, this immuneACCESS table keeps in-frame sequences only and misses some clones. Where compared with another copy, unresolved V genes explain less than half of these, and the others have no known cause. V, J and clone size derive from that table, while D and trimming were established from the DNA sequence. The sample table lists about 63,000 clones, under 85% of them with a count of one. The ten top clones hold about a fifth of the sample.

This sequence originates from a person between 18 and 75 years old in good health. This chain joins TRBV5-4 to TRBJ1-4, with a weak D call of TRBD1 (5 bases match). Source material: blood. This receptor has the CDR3 CASSLEGPREKLFF. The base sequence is TGTGCCAGCAGCTTGGAGGGACCGCGCGAAAAACTGTTTTTT.